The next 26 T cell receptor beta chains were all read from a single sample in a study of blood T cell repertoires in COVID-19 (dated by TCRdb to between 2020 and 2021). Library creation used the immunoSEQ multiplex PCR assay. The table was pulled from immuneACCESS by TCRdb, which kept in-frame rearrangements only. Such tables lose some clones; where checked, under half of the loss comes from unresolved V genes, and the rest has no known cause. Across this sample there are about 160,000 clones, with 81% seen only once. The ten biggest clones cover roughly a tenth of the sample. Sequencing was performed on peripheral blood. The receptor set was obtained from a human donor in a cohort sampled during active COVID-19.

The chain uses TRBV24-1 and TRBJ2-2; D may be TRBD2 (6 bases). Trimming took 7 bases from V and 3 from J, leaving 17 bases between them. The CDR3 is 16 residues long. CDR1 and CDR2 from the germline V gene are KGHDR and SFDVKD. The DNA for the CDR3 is TGTGCCACCAGCAATGTCAGACTAGGGTACACCGGGGAGCTGTTTTTT. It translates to CATSNVRLGYTGELFF.

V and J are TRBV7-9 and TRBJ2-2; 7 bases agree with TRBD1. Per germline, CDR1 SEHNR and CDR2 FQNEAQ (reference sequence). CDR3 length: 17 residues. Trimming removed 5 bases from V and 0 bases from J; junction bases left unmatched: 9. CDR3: CASSPDPGTANTGELFF. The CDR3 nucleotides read TGTGCCAGCAGCCCAGATCCCGGGACAGCGAACACCGGGGAGCTGTTTTTT. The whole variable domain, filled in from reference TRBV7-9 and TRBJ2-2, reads DTGVSQNPRHKITKRGQNVTFRCDPISEHNRLYWYRQTLGQGPEFLTYFQNEAQLEKSRLLSDRFSAERPKGSFSTLEIQRTEQGDSAMYLCASSPDPGTANTGELFFGEGSRLTVL.

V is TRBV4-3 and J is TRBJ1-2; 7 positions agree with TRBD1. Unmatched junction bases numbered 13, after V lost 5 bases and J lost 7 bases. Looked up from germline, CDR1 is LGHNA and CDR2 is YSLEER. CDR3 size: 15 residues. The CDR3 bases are TGCGCCAGCAGCTTCACAGGGGCCGACCCACGTGGCTACACCTTC. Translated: CASSFTGADPRGYTF.

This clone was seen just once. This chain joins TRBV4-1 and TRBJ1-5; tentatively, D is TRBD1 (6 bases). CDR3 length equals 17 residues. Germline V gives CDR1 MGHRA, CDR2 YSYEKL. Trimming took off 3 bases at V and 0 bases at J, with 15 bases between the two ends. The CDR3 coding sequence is TGCGCCAGCAGCCAGGCTCCCGGGACAACTAGCAATCAGCCCCAGCATTTT. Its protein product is CASSQAPGTTSNQPQHF.

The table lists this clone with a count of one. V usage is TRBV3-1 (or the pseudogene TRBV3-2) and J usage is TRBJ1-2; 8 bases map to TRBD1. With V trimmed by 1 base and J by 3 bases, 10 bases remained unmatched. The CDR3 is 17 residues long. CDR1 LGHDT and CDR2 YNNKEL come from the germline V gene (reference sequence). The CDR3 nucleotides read TGTGCCAGCAGCCAAGCCATCCTTAAACAGGGGGACTATGGCTACACCTTC. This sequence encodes CASSQAILKQGDYGYTF.

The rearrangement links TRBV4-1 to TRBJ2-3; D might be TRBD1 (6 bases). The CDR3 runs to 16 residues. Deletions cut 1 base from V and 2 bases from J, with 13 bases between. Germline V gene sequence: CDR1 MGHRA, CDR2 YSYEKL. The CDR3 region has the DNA TGCGCCAGCAGCCAAGTCACTGGACAGCACACAGATACGCAGTATTTT. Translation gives CASSQVTGQHTDTQYF.

CDR3 in DNA: TGTGCCAGTACAGCGGGTAGGACCGGGGAGCTGTTTTTT. This codes for CASTAGRTGELFF. This sequence joins TRBV19 and TRBJ2-2; D perhaps matches TRBD2 (6 bases). The ends were cut back, 7 bases at V and 5 bases at J, with 11 bases in the middle. The CDR3 runs 13 residues. In germline, CDR1 is LNHDA, CDR2 SQIVND (reference sequence).

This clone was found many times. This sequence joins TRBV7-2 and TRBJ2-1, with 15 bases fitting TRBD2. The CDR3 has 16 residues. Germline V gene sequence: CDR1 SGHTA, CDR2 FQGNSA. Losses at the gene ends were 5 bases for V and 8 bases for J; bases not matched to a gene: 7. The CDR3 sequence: CASSPGTSGRTHEQFF. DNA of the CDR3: TGTGCCAGCAGCCCAGGGACTAGCGGGAGGACCCATGAGCAGTTCTTC.

DNA for the CDR3: TGTGCCAGCAGCGACATACAGAGCTCCTATAATTCACCCCTCCACTTT. This codes for CASSDIQSSYNSPLHF. This chain uses TRBV5-5 with TRBJ1-6; D remains ambiguous. Trimming shortened V by 4 bases and J by 0 bases, and 11 bases separated the two germline ends. CDR1 and CDR2 from the germline V gene are SGHKS and YYEKEE (reference sequence). This CDR3 comprises 16 residues.

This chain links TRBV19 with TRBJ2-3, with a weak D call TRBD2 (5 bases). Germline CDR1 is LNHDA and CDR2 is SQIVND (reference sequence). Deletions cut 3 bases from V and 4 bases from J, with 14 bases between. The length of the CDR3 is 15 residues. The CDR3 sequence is CASSMGAAGADTQYF. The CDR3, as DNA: TGTGCCAGTAGTATGGGAGCCGCTGGAGCAGATACGCAGTATTTT.

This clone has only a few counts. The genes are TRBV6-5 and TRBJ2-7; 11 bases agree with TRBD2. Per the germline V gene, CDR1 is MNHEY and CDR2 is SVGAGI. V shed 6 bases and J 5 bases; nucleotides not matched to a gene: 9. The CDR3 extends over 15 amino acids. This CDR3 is CASRGPSGRLDEQYF. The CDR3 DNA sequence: TGTGCCAGCAGGGGACCTAGCGGGAGGCTCGACGAGCAGTACTTC.

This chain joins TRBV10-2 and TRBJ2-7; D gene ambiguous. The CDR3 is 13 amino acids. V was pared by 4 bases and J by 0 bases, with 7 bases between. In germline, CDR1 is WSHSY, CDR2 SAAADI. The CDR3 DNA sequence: TGCGCCAGCAGTGGCGGAAACTCCTACGAGCAGTACTTC. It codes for CASSGGNSYEQYF.

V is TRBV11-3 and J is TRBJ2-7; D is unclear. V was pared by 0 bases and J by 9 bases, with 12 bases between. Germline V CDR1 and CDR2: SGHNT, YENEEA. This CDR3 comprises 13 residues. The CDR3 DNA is TGTGCCAGCAGCTTAGATAACCAACTGCGGCAGTACTTC. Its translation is CASSLDNQLRQYF.

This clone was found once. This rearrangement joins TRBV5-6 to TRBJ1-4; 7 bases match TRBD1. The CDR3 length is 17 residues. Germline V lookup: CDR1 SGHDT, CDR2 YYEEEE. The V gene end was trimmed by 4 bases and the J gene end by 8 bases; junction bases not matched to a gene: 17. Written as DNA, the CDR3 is TGTGCCAGCAGCCAAGGACAGGACCCCCCGCCAAGAGAAAAACTGTTTTTT. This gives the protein CASSQGQDPPPREKLFF.

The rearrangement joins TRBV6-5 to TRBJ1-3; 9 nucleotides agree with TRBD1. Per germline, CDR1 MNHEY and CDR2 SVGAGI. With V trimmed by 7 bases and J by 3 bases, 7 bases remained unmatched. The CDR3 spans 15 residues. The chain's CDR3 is CASTGPGQGGNTIYF. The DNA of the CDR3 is TGTGCCAGCACCGGACCGGGACAGGGTGGAAACACCATATATTTT.

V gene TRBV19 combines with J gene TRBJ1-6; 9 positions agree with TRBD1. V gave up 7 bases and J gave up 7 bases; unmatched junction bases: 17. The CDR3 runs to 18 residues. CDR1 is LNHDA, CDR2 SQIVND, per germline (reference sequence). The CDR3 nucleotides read TGTGCCAGTACCCGAAGAGCTGGCCGGACAGGGGAGAATTCACCCCTCCACTTT. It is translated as CASTRRAGRTGENSPLHF.

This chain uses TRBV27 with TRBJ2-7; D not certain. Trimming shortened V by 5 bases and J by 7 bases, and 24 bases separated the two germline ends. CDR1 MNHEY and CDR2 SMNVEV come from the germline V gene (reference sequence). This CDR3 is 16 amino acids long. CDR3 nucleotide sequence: TGTGCCAGCAGTAAAATTTCTGGGTATGAGAGGTGGGAGCAGTACTTC. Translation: CASSKISGYERWEQYF.

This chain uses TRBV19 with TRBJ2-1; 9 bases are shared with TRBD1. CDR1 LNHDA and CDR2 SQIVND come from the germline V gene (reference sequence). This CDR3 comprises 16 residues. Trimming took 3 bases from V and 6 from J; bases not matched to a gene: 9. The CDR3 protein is CASSIGFGTGSNEQFF. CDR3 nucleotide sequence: TGTGCCAGTAGTATTGGTTTCGGGACAGGGTCCAATGAGCAGTTCTTC.

CDR3 bases: TGTGCCACCAGCAGAGAGGGGGACAGCGCCAGCTCCTACGAGCAGTACTTC. It encodes CATSREGDSASSYEQYF. The rearrangement uses TRBV15 and TRBJ2-7; 7 nucleotides match TRBD1. Germline loops: CDR1 LNHNV, CDR2 YYDKDF (reference sequence). The CDR3 spans 17 residues. The ends lost 0 bases at V and 0 bases at J; junction bases unmatched: 8.

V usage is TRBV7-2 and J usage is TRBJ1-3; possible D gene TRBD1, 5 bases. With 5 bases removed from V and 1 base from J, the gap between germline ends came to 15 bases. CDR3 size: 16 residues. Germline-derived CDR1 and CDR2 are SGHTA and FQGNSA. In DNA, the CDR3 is TGTGCCAGCAGCCCCAGGGTTTCCGTTTCTGGAAACACCATATATTTT. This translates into CASSPRVSVSGNTIYF.

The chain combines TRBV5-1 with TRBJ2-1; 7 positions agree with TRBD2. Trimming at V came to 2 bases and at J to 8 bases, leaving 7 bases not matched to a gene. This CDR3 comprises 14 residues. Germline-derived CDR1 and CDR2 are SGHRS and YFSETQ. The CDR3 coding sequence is TGCGCCAGCAGCTTAGCGGGGAGAGGGTATGAGCAGTTCTTC. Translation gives CASSLAGRGYEQFF. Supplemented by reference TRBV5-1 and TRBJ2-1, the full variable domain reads KAGVTQTPRYLIKTRGQQVTLSCSPISGHRSVSWYQQTPGQGLQFLFEYFSETQRNKGNFPGRFSGRQFSNSRSEMNVSTLELGDSALYLCASSLAGRGYEQFFGPGTRLTVL.

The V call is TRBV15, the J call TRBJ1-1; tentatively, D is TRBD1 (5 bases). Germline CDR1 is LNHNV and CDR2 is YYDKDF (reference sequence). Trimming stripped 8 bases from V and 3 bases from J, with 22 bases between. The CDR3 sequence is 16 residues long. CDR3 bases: TGTGCCACCGCCAAGGGCAAGAGCGGGGCCTACACTGAAGCTTTCTTT. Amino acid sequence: CATAKGKSGAYTEAFF.

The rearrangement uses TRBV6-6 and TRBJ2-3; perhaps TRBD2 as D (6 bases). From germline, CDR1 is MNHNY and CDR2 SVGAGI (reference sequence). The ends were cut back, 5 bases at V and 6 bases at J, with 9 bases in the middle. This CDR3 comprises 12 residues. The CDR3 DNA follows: TGTGCCAGCAGTCTTCGGGGGGATACGCAGTATTTT. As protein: CASSLRGDTQYF.

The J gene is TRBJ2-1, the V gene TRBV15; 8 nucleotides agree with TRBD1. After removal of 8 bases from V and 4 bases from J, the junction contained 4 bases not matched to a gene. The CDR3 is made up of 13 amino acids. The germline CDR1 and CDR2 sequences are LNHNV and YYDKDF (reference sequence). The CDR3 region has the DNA TGTGCCACCGGACAGGGAGCTTACAATGAGCAGTTCTTC. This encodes CATGQGAYNEQFF.

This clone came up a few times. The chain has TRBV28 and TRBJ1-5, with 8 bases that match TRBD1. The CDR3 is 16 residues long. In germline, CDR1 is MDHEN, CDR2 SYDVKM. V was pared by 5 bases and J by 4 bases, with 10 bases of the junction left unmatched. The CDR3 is CASSLDSGTGNQPQHF. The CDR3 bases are TGTGCCAGCAGTCTGGACTCCGGGACAGGTAATCAGCCCCAGCATTTT. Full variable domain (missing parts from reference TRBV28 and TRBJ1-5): DVKVTQSSRYLVKRTGEKVFLECVQDMDHENMFWYRQDPGLGLRLIYFSYDVKMKEKGDIPEGYSVSREKKERFSLILESASTNQTSMYLCASSLDSGTGNQPQHFGDGTRLSIL.

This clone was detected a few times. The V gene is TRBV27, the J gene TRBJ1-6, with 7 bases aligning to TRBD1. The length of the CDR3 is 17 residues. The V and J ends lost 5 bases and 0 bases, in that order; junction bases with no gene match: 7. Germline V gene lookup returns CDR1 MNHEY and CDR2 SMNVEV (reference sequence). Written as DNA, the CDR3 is TGTGCCAGCAGTCCAGGGACAGCGAGCTCCTATAATTCACCCCTCCACTTT. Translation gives CASSPGTASSYNSPLHF.